The text below deals with one TCR beta chain. The sample belongs to a study of blood T cell repertoires in COVID-19. Study in general: From the United States, Italy and Spain came samples of acute and convalescent COVID-19. Nucleic acid was either cDNA or gDNA, and it came from T cells, B-cell-depleted T cells, or PBMCs.

Per the authors' pipeline: Amplification with reference gene primers provided the estimates of nucleated cell counts. Clones were sequenced by immunoSEQ multiplex PCR, and TCRdb holds only the in-frame ones, with some missing. That table supplies the V and J calls and clone size; D and trimming were determined from the DNA. This table has more than 250,000 clones, about 86% appearing once. Per the germline V gene, CDR1 is SGHTA and CDR2 is FQGNSA. The CDR3 totals 15 residues. With V trimmed by 6 bases and J by 6 bases, 8 bases remained unmatched. This chain links TRBV7-2 with TRBJ1-4; TRBD1 agrees at 9 bases. Source material: peripheral blood. This clonotype originated in a woman aged 50 to 60 with acute or convalescent COVID-19. The CDR3 coding sequence is TGTGCCAGCAGTTCTACAGGGGGCACATATGAAAAACTGTTTTTT. Encoded protein: CASSSTGGTYEKLFF.